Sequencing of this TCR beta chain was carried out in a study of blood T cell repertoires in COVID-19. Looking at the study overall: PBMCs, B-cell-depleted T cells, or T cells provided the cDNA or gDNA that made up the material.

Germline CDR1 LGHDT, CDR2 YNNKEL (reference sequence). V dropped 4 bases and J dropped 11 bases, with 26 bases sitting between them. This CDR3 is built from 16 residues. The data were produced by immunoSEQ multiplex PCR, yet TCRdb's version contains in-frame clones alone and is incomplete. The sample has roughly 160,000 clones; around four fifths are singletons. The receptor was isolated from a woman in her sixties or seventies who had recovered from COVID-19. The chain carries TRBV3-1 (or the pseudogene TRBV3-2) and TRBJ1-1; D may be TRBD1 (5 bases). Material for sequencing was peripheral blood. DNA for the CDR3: TGTGCCAGCAGCCCCCCGTCTGGGGGGAGTCTTGCCGGGGCTTTCTTT. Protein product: CASSPPSGGSLAGAFF.